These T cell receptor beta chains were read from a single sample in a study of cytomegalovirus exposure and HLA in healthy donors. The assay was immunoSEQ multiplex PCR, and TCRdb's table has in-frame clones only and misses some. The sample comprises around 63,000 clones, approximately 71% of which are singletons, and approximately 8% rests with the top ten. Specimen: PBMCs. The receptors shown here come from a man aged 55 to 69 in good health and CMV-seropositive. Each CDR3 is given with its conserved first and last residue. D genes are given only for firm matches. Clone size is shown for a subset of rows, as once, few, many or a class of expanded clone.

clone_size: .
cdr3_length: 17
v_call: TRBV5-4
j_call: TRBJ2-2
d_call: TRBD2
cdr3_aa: CASSSTGTSGKAGELFF
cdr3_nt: TGTGCCAGCAGCTCGACCGGGACTAGCGGGAAGGCCGGGGAGCTGTTTTTT

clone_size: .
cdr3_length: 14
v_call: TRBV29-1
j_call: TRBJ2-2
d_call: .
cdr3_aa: CSFKEGARTGELFF
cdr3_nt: TGCAGCTTCAAGGAGGGGGCACGCACCGGGGAGCTGTTTTTT

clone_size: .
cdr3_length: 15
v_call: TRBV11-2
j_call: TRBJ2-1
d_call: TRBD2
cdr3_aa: CASSLRISGSFEQFF
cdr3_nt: TGTGCCAGCAGCTTAAGGATTAGCGGGAGTTTTGAGCAGTTCTTC

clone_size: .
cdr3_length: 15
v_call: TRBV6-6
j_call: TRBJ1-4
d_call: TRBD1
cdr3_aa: CASRHRGPLNEKLFF
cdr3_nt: TGTGCCAGCAGGCACAGGGGTCCCCTCAATGAAAAACTGTTTTTT

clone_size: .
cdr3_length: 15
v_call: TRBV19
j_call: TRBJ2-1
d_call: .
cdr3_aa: CASSMGAGEYNEQFF
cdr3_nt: TGTGCCAGTAGTATGGGGGCAGGGGAGTACAATGAGCAGTTCTTC

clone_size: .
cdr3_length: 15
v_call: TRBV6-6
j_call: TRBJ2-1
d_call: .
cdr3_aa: CASRSQGLPYNEQFF
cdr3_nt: TGTGCCAGCAGATCCCAGGGGCTCCCCTACAATGAGCAGTTCTTC

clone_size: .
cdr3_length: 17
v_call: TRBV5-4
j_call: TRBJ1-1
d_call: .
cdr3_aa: CASSLPGARGLNTEAFF
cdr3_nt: TGTGCCAGCAGCTTGCCAGGGGCGAGGGGGTTGAACACTGAAGCTTTCTTT

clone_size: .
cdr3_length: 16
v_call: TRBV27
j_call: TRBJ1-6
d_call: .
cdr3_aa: CASSLGRGSYNSPLHF
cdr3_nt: TGTGCCAGCTCCTTAGGACGGGGCTCCTATAATTCACCCCTCCACTTT

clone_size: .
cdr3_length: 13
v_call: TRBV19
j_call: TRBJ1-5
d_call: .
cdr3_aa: CASSIRADQPQHF
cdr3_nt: TGTGCCAGTAGTATCAGGGCCGATCAGCCCCAGCATTTT

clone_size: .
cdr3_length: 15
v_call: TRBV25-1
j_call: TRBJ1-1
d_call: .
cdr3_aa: CASSDLGLSNTEAFF
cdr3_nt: TGTGCCAGCAGTGATCTGGGACTCTCGAACACTGAAGCTTTCTTT

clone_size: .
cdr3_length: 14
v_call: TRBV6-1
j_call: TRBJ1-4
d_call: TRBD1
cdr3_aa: CASGRQGSNEKLFF
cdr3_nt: TGTGCCAGTGGTCGACAGGGATCAAATGAAAAACTGTTTTTT

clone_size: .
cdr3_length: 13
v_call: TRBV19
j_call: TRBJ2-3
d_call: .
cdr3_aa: CASSIDVVDTQYF
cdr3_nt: TGTGCCAGTAGTATAGACGTAGTAGATACGCAGTATTTT

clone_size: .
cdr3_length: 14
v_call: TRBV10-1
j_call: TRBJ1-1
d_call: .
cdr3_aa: CASSAGTGNTEAFF
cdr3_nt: TGCGCCAGCAGTGCTGGGACTGGGAACACTGAAGCTTTCTTT

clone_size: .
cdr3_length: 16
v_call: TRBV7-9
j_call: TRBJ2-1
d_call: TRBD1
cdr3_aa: CASSLLDRGLRYEQFF
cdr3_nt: TGTGCCAGCAGCTTGCTCGACAGGGGGCTTAGGTATGAGCAGTTCTTC

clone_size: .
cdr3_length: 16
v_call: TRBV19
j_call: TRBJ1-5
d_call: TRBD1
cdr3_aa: CASSIAEDRMSQPQHF
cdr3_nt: TGTGCCAGTAGTATAGCCGAGGACAGGATGAGCCAGCCCCAGCATTTT

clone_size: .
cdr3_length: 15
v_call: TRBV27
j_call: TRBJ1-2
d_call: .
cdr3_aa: CASWTIRGPNYGYTF
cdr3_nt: TGTGCCAGCTGGACCATCAGGGGCCCTAACTATGGCTACACCTTC

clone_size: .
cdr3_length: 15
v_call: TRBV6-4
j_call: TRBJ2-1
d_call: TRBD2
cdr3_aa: CASSDESGGWNEQFF
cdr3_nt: TGTGCCAGCAGTGATGAAAGCGGGGGATGGAATGAGCAGTTCTTC

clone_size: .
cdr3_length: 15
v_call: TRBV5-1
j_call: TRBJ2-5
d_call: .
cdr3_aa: CASSLGYTYQETQYF
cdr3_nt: TGCGCCAGCAGCTTGGGTTACACGTACCAAGAGACCCAGTACTTC

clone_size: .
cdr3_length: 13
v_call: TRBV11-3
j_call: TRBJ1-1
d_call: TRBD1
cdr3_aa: CASSLFGQGKAFF
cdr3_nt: TGTGCCAGCAGCTTATTCGGACAGGGAAAAGCTTTCTTT

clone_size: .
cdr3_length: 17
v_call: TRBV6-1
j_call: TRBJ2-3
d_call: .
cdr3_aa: CASSENFGGGSTDTQYF
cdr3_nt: TGTGCCAGCAGTGAAAATTTTGGCGGAGGAAGCACAGATACGCAGTATTTT

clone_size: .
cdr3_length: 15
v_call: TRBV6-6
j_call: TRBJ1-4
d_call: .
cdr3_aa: CASSYSSGFNEKLFF
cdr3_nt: TGTGCCAGCAGTTACTCATCGGGGTTTAATGAAAAACTGTTTTTT

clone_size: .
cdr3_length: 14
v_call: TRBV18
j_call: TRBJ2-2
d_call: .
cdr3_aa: CASSEGQHTGELFF
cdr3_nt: TGTGCCAGCTCGGAGGGACAGCACACCGGGGAGCTGTTTTTT

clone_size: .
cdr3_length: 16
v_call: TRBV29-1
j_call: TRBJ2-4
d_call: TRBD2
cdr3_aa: CSVGETSGGAEDIQYF
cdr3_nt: TGCAGCGTTGGAGAGACTAGCGGGGGGGCCGAGGACATTCAGTACTTC

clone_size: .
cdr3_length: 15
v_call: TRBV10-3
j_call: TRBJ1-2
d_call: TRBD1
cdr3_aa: CAISGQQGEHYGYTF
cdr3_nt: TGTGCCATCAGTGGGCAACAGGGGGAGCACTATGGCTACACCTTC

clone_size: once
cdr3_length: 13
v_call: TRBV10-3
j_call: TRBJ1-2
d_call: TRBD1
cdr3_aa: CAISSGGADGYTF
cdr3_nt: TGTGCCATCAGCTCAGGGGGCGCGGATGGCTACACCTTC

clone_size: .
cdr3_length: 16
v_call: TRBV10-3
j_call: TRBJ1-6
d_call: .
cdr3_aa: CAISRGGSSYNSPLHF
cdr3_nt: TGTGCCATCAGTCGTGGGGGGAGCTCCTATAATTCACCCCTCCACTTT

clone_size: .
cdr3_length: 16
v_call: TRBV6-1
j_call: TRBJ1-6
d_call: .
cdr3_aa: CASSEERLGAASPLHF
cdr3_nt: TGTGCCAGCAGTGAAGAACGGCTAGGGGCGGCTTCACCCCTCCACTTT

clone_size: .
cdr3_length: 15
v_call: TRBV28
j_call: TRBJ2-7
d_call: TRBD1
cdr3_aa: CASSLDRGEFDEQYF
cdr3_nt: TGTGCCAGCAGTTTGGACAGGGGGGAATTCGACGAGCAGTACTTC

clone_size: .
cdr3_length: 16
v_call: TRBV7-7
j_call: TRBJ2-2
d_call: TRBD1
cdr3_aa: CASSPQGQRNTGELFF
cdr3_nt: TGTGCTAGCAGCCCCCAGGGACAGAGGAACACCGGGGAGCTGTTTTTT

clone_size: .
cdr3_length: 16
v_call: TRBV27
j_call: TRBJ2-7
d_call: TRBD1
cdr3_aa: CASSSYRDRASYEQYF
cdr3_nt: TGTGCCAGCAGTTCCTATCGGGACAGGGCTTCCTACGAGCAGTACTTC

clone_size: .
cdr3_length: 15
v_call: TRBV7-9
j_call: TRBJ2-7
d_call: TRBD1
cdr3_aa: CASSFGQGSSYEQYF
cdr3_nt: TGTGCCAGCAGCTTCGGACAGGGAAGCTCCTACGAGCAGTACTTC

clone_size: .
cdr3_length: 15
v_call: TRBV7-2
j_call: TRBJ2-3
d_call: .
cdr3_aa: CASSSDYLSTDTQYF
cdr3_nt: TGTGCCAGCAGCTCCGACTACCTTAGCACAGATACGCAGTATTTT

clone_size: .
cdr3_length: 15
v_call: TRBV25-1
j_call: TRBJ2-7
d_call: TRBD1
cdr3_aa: CASTPTGALWDEQYF
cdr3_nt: TGTGCCAGCACTCCGACAGGGGCCCTGTGGGACGAGCAGTACTTC

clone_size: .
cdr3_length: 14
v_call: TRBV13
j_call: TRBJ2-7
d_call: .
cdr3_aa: CASTLGAGTYEQYF
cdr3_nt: TGTGCCAGCACCCTAGGGGCTGGTACCTACGAGCAGTACTTC

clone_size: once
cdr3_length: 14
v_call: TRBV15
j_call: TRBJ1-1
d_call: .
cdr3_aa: CAALPGPKNTEAFF
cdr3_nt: TGTGCCGCCCTGCCAGGGCCGAAGAACACTGAAGCTTTCTTT

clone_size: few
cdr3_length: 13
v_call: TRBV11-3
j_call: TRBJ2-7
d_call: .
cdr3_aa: CASSLLRQTEQYF
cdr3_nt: TGTGCCAGCAGCTTATTGCGGCAGACCGAGCAGTACTTC